These 17 T cell receptor beta chains were sequenced from one sample in a study of blood T cell repertoires in COVID-19. Here immunoSEQ multiplex PCR was the method, and the copy in TCRdb shows in-frame clones only, minus some. The data hold 380,000 or so clones, with roughly 90% observed a single time. The source material was peripheral blood. These receptors all stem from a man aged 35 to 55 with acute or convalescent COVID-19.

In DNA, the CDR3 is TGTGCCACCAATCCTAGCGGGAGGGCAAAGCAGTACTTC. Translated, it gives CATNPSGRAKQYF. This chain uses TRBV6-5 with TRBJ2-7; 12 bases fit TRBD2. This CDR3 spans 13 amino acids. Germline-derived CDR1 and CDR2 are MNHEY and SVGAGI. The V and J ends lost 10 bases and 8 bases, in that order; junction bases with no gene match: 9.

The chain couples TRBV5-1 to TRBJ2-7, with TRBD2 matching over 7 bases. From germline, CDR1 is SGHRS and CDR2 YFSETQ. The CDR3 length is 16 residues. V lost 0 bases and J lost 0; bases outside the gene matches: 6. CDR3: CASSLGDYLSSYEQYF. The DNA of the CDR3 is TGCGCCAGCAGCTTGGGGGACTATCTGAGCTCCTACGAGCAGTACTTC.

This clone was observed a single time. The chain couples TRBV4-1 to TRBJ2-1, with TRBD1 as a possible D gene (5 bases). Trimming took 1 base from V and 6 from J, leaving 13 bases between them. The length of the CDR3 is 15 residues. Germline V lookup: CDR1 MGHRA, CDR2 YSYEKL. The DNA of the CDR3 is TGCGCCAGCAGCCAAGCTTGGACAAGCCCCAATGAGCAGTTCTTC. It encodes CASSQAWTSPNEQFF.

This clone was detected once. The J gene is TRBJ2-6, the V gene TRBV5-1; TRBD2 agrees at 10 bases. There are 18 residues in the CDR3. J gave up 1 base and V 0 bases, and 4 bases lay outside the gene matches. Germline V gene lookup returns CDR1 SGHRS and CDR2 YFSETQ. This chain's CDR3 is CASSLGASGSSGANVLTF. In DNA form, the CDR3 reads TGCGCCAGCAGCTTGGGTGCTAGCGGGAGTTCTGGGGCCAACGTCCTGACTTTC.

V is TRBV15 and J is TRBJ2-7; 9 nucleotides align to TRBD1. Germline lookup yields CDR1 LNHNV and CDR2 YYDKDF (reference sequence). The CDR3 runs to 15 residues. V was clipped by 6 bases and J by 5 bases; unmatched bases: 11. The chain's CDR3 is CATSKITGGPHEQYF. The DNA of the CDR3 is TGTGCCACCAGTAAGATCACAGGGGGCCCTCACGAGCAGTACTTC.

This chain connects TRBV7-8 to TRBJ1-3, with D uncertain. The CDR3 runs 14 residues. Germline CDR1 and CDR2: SGHVS and FQNEAQ. Trimming removed 5 bases from V and 0 bases from J, with 8 bases in between. The CDR3 loop reads CASSPDFSGNTIYF. The CDR3 bases are TGTGCCAGCAGCCCGGACTTCTCTGGAAACACCATATATTTT.

This clone was observed a handful of times. The chain has TRBV10-3 and TRBJ1-1, with D perhaps matching TRBD1 (5 bases). This CDR3 has 13 residues. Trimming removed 0 bases from V and 8 bases from J, with 10 bases in between. From germline, CDR1 is ENHRY and CDR2 SYGVKD. CDR3 coding DNA: TGTGCCATCAGTGAGTCGGCAGGGATCGAAGCTTTCTTT. This translates into CAISESAGIEAFF.

V gene TRBV12-3 or TRBV12-4 combines with J gene TRBJ2-7; 8 nucleotides agree with TRBD1. The CDR3 runs to 12 residues. Unmatched junction bases numbered 8, after V lost 4 bases and J lost 12 bases. This chain's CDR3 is CASSSNRGSRYF. The DNA for the CDR3 is TGTGCCAGCAGTTCGAACAGGGGGTCTCGGTACTTC.

J is TRBJ2-7 and V is TRBV5-4; 8 positions match TRBD2. The CDR3 is 14 residues long. The germline V gene encodes CDR1 SGHNT and CDR2 YYREEE (reference sequence). V shed 4 bases, J shed 3 bases, and the junction held 6 bases outside the gene matches. CDR3 amino acids: CASSPTGGGYEQYF. The CDR3 DNA reads TGTGCCAGCAGCCCCACGGGAGGGGGCTACGAGCAGTACTTC.

The CDR3 bases are TGTGCCAGCAGCGACCTAGGACAGGGGACCTACGAGCAGTACTTC. This translates into CASSDLGQGTYEQYF. The chain recombines TRBV6-5 with TRBJ2-7, with 9 bases aligning to TRBD1. The CDR3 contains 15 residues. In germline, CDR1 is MNHEY, CDR2 SVGAGI. V was pared by 6 bases and J by 2 bases, with 8 bases of the junction left unmatched.

This sequence joins TRBV10-3 and TRBJ2-1; TRBD2 aligns across 13 bases. The CDR3 is 16 amino acids. V was pared by 4 bases and J by 6 bases, with 6 bases of the junction left unmatched. CDR1 is ENHRY and CDR2 is SYGVKD in the germline V gene. The CDR3: CAISGTGTSGTNEQFF. The CDR3 DNA follows: TGTGCCATCAGTGGGACCGGGACTAGCGGGACCAATGAGCAGTTCTTC.

The chain links TRBV3-1 (or the pseudogene TRBV3-2) to TRBJ1-5, with D possibly TRBD1 on 5 matching bases. Trimming took 1 base from V and 3 from J, leaving 13 bases between them. The CDR3 is 16 residues long. Germline CDR1 is LGHDT and CDR2 is YNNKEL (reference sequence). CDR3 in amino acids: CASSQGSGAVNQPQHF. For the CDR3, the DNA is TGTGCCAGCAGCCAAGGGTCTGGGGCAGTCAATCAGCCCCAGCATTTT.

The chain uses TRBV7-3 and TRBJ1-2, with a possible D match to TRBD1 (5 bases). This CDR3 is 14 amino acids long. Germline CDR1 reads SGHTA; CDR2 reads FQGTGA. The V and J ends lost 0 bases and 8 bases respectively, with 13 bases between them. The CDR3 coding sequence is TGTGCCAGCAGCTTAACGGGAGGGGATGGGGGCTACACCTTC. It translates to CASSLTGGDGGYTF.

In this sample, this clone turned up once. The chain employs TRBV7-8 and TRBJ2-2, with TRBD2 matching 9 bases. CDR3 length: 15 amino acids. The V and J ends lost 3 bases and 6 bases, in that order; junction bases with no gene match: 5. CDR1 is SGHVS, CDR2 FQNEAQ, per germline. In DNA form, the CDR3 reads TGTGCCAGCAGCTTTAGGGCTAGCGGGGCCGGGGAGCTGTTTTTT. This encodes CASSFRASGAGELFF.

The chain has TRBV29-1 and TRBJ1-4; D gene ambiguous. Trimming left V 0 bases short and J 8 bases short, with 7 bases between. From germline, CDR1 is SQVTM and CDR2 ANQGSEA. The CDR3 consists of 12 residues. CDR3 sequence reads: CSVEESVEKLFF. DNA for the CDR3: TGCAGCGTTGAAGAATCCGTGGAAAAACTGTTTTTT.

This chain uses TRBV6-1 with TRBJ1-6; perhaps TRBD1 as D (6 bases). From germline, CDR1 is MNHNS and CDR2 SASEGT. The CDR3 sequence is 18 residues long. Trimming stripped 2 bases from V and 0 bases from J, with 14 bases between. The CDR3 reads CASSETGYVSSYNSPLHF. In DNA form, the CDR3 reads TGTGCCAGCAGTGAAACAGGGTACGTCAGCTCCTATAATTCACCCCTCCACTTT.

The chain employs TRBV5-6 and TRBJ1-4, with TRBD1 matching over 7 bases. Looked up from germline, CDR1 is SGHDT and CDR2 is YYEEEE. The CDR3 totals 15 residues. Trimming at V came to 4 bases and at J to 8 bases, leaving 11 bases not matched to a gene. The DNA for the CDR3 is TGTGCCAGCAGCCTGGTAGGACAGGAGGGCGAAAAACTGTTTTTT. Residues: CASSLVGQEGEKLFF.